The 8 T cell receptor beta chains below come from one sample, sequenced in a study of sequential checkpoint blockade in melanoma. TCRdb's copy holds only in-frame clones and misses some; the assay was immunoSEQ multiplex PCR. Of around 2,000 clones listed, 51% are singletons. Noted treatment: randomized to nivolumab then ipilimumab (arm A) or the reverse (arm B). The sample was CD8+ T cells sorted from blood (inferred from file names), taken from a patient given nivolumab and ipilimumab in sequence. The source is a human patient with melanoma. Some clones in this sample may be carry-over from other donors' samples.

V and J are TRBV5-6 and TRBJ1-5, with D perhaps TRBD1 (6 bases). This CDR3 spans 16 amino acids. V shed 0 bases and J shed 4 bases, with 14 bases lying between them. CDR1 and CDR2 from the germline V gene are SGHDT and YYEEEE. The CDR3 region is CASSLGAGARNQPQHF. The CDR3 bases are TGTGCCAGCAGCTTGGGTGCAGGGGCAAGAAATCAGCCCCAGCATTTT.

The chain couples TRBV11-2 to TRBJ1-1; tentative D call: TRBD1 (5 bases). Trimming cost V 5 bases and J 7 bases, with 14 bases left between them. The CDR3 covers 13 residues. CDR1 SGHAT and CDR2 FQNNGV come from the germline V gene. This CDR3 is CASSRPTQGEAFF. CDR3 sequence (DNA): TGTGCCAGCAGCCGCCCTACGCAGGGTGAAGCTTTCTTT.

The CDR3 loop is CASSFYRNEQYF. In DNA form, the CDR3 reads TGTGCCAGCAGTTTTTACAGGAACGAGCAGTACTTC. This chain uses TRBV28 with TRBJ2-5, with D possibly being TRBD1 (5 bases). Near its end, the DNA agrees better with TRBJ2-7, so the J call may be wrong. This CDR3 comprises 12 residues. CDR1 MDHEN and CDR2 SYDVKM come from the germline V gene.

With respect to this clone: Compared with germline, one end of the junction differs, possibly owing to a read error. The V and J genes are TRBV4-2 and TRBJ1-6; 7 bases match TRBD1. Per the germline V gene, CDR1 is LGHNA and CDR2 is YNFKEQ. This CDR3 comprises 12 residues. The CDR3 region is CTSSPQTGEINF. The DNA of the CDR3 is TGTACCAGCAGCCCCCAAACAGGGGAAATCAACTTT.

This clone appeared a single time. The chain is built from TRBV7-9 and TRBJ1-2, with D maybe TRBD1 (6 bases). CDR1 and CDR2 from the germline V gene are SEHNR and FQNEAQ (reference sequence). V lost 0 bases, J lost 4 bases, and 12 bases lay in between. CDR3 length: 15 amino acids. Here the CDR3 reads CASSLASRGAYGYTF. DNA of the CDR3: TGTGCCAGCAGCTTAGCGTCCAGGGGAGCCTATGGCTACACCTTC.

This clone was observed a handful of times. Given a far larger clone just one base away, this is likely a sequencing read error. Distinct nucleotide sequences in the sample also encode this CDR3. The gene calls are TRBV5-3 and TRBJ2-2; the D gene is possibly TRBD2 (7 bases). TRBV5-3 is designated an ORF whose function remains uncertain. The ends were cut back, 8 bases at V and 1 base at J, with 18 bases in the middle. The CDR3 spans 16 residues. CDR3 in amino acids: CASTPGLGGNTGELFF. CDR3 coding DNA: TGTGCCAGCACCCCCGGACTAGGGGGGAACACCGGGGAGCTGTTTTTT.

This clone was seen a few times. The gene calls are TRBV12-5 and TRBJ2-7; 7 bases are shared with TRBD1. Germline V CDR1 and CDR2: LGHNT, FRNRAP. The CDR3 runs to 13 residues. Trimming took 7 bases from V and 3 from J; bases not matched to a gene: 6. CDR3 amino acids: CASAGQQRYEQYF. The CDR3 DNA follows: TGTGCTAGTGCGGGACAGCAACGCTACGAGCAGTACTTC.

The chain recombines TRBV5-5 with TRBJ2-7; TRBD2 is a possible D gene (7 bases). Trimming stripped 0 bases from V and 2 bases from J, with 12 bases between. This CDR3 contains 15 residues. Germline values: CDR1 SGHKS, CDR2 YYEKEE (reference sequence). The CDR3 is CASSLEGGTTYEQYF. CDR3 coding DNA: TGTGCCAGCAGCTTGGAGGGGGGGACAACCTACGAGCAGTACTTC.